The 29 T cell receptor beta chains below all came from one sample that was sequenced in a study of T cells in women clearing cervical HPV infection. Sequenced by immunoSEQ multiplex PCR; TCRdb stores in-frame clones only, minus some. This sample carries about 35,000 clones, with less than 8% going to the ten biggest clones. Sequenced: blood buffy coat. All receptors derive from a woman between 18 and 70 years old with a cervical HPV16 infection that either progressed to CIN3+ or cleared (not recorded which).

Points on this clone: The read comes to an end 3 residues before the CDR3 does, leaving the germline J gene to fill in the end. The rearrangement uses TRBV19 and TRBJ1-1; the D is unclear. The CDR3 is made up of 14 amino acids. Germline-derived CDR1 and CDR2 are LNHDA and SQIVND (reference sequence). With 7 bases removed from V and 4 bases from J, the gap between germline ends came to 16 bases. The sequenced CDR3 bases are TGTGCCAGTATAAATGGCTCAAGGCTCACTGAA. This gives the protein CASINGSRLTE. The whole CDR3 region reads CASINGSRLTEAFF.

Concerning this clone: The read ends 3 residues early relative to the CDR3; the germline J gene fills the gap. V gene TRBV19 combines with J gene TRBJ1-4, with a tentative D call TRBD1 (6 bases). The V gene's germline CDR1 is LNHDA and CDR2 SQIVND (reference sequence). CDR3 length: 16 residues. Trimming removed 6 bases from V and 8 bases from J, with 22 bases in between. CDR3 DNA, as far as it was read: TGTGCCAGTAGACCTAATTTCGCAGGGGAGACAGAAAAA. This translates into CASRPNFAGETEK. The full CDR3 sequence reads CASRPNFAGETEKLFF.

Note on this clone: The read stops 3 residues short of the end of the CDR3; the missing end is completed from the germline J gene. The rearrangement uses TRBV4-2 and TRBJ2-3, with 9 bases lining up with TRBD2. The J segment lost 7 bases and the V segment lost 0 bases, leaving 8 bases of the junction unmatched. The V gene's germline CDR1 is LGHNA and CDR2 YNFKEQ. The CDR3 spans 16 residues. CDR3 protein: CASSQDHRTSVNTQYF. The covered CDR3 bases are TGTGCCAGCAGCCAAGATCACAGGACTAGCGTTAATACG.

On this clone itself: The read stops 3 residues short of the end of the CDR3; the missing end is completed from the germline J gene. This rearrangement joins TRBV19 to TRBJ1-2; maybe TRBD1 (5 bases). Germline V gives CDR1 LNHDA, CDR2 SQIVND (reference sequence). The CDR3 has 17 residues. V lost 2 bases and J lost 3, with 19 bases in between. CDR3 residues: CASSISAGGHLDYGYTF. The CDR3 DNA, read in part, is TGTGCCAGTAGTATAAGTGCAGGAGGACACCTTGACTATGGC.

To note about this clone: The read terminates 3 residues ahead of where the CDR3 ends, so the germline J gene completes it. V is TRBV10-3 and J is TRBJ1-6; D is uncertain. The V end was cut by 2 bases, the J end by 7 bases, with 9 bases between. The CDR3 covers 14 residues. In germline, CDR1 is ENHRY, CDR2 SYGVKD. The covered CDR3 bases are TGTGCCATCAGTGAGGTCAGCGAAAATTCACCC. Translation gives CAISEVSENSP. In full, the CDR3 is CAISEVSENSPLHF.

About this clone: With the read ending 3 residues before the CDR3 end, the germline J gene is used to fill in that end. The chain uses TRBV28 and TRBJ2-5, with D possibly matching TRBD2 (6 bases). Trimming removed 4 bases at V and 1 base at J, with 10 bases between. Looked up from germline, CDR1 is MDHEN and CDR2 is SYDVKM. This CDR3 has 14 residues. CDR3 residues: CASSSRGLQETQYF. CDR3 DNA (partial): TGTGCCAGCAGTTCCCGGGGACTCCAAGAGACC.

About this clone itself: The CDR3 end is not reached by the read, which stops 3 residues before it; the germline J gene fills it in. V is TRBV19 and J is TRBJ2-2; the D gene could be TRBD1 or TRBD2 (5 bases each). V gave up 1 base and J gave up 6 bases, with 6 bases separating them. The CDR3 contains 13 residues. CDR1 is LNHDA, CDR2 SQIVND, per germline (reference sequence). The DNA read from the CDR3 is TGTGCCAGTAGTATAGGAGGGGCCGGGGAG. It codes for CASSIGGAGE. The full CDR3 protein reads CASSIGGAGELFF. The variable domain in full, completed from reference TRBV19 and TRBJ2-2, reads DGGITQSPKYLFRKEGQNVTLSCEQNLNHDAMYWYRQDPGQGLRLIYYSQIVNDFQKGDIAEGYSVSREKKESFPLTVTSAQKNPTAFYLCASSIGGAGELFFGEGSRLTVL.

A note on this clone: The CDR3 end falls 3 residues outside the read, so it is completed with the germline J gene. This chain uses TRBV29-1 with TRBJ2-4, with D possibly TRBD1 on 6 matching bases. Germline V gene sequence: CDR1 SQVTM, CDR2 ANQGSEA. The CDR3 spans 12 residues. The CDR3 here is CSVGQRSYGQYF. Incomplete CDR3 DNA: TGCAGCGTCGGACAGAGATCCTATGGT.

As to this clone: The read ends 3 residues before the CDR3 terminus; that terminus is restored from the germline J gene. The rearrangement uses TRBV23-1 and TRBJ2-2; 11 bases align to TRBD1. TRBV23-1 is classed as an ORF, of uncertain function. CDR3 length: 19 amino acids. The V and J ends lost 6 bases and 3 bases, in that order; junction bases with no gene match: 15. Incomplete CDR3 DNA: TGCGCCAGCAGACCGACCGTCCCGGGACAGGGGGGGGACACCGGGGAG. This gives the protein CASRPTVPGQGGDTGE. The CDR3 in its entirety is CASRPTVPGQGGDTGELFF.

As for this clone: Coverage ceases 3 residues before the CDR3 finishes, and the germline J gene fills in the end. The V call is TRBV30, the J call TRBJ1-1; D remains ambiguous. V lost 2 bases and J 6 bases, leaving 10 bases between the germline ends. CDR1 is GTSNPN, CDR2 SVGIG, per germline (reference sequence). The CDR3 runs 12 residues. The CDR3 spells CAWSRSGPEAFF. The CDR3 bases that were read are TGTGCCTGGAGTCGCTCAGGTCCTGAA. The whole variable domain, remainder taken from reference TRBV30 and TRBJ1-1, is SQTIHQWPATLVQPVGSPLSLECTVEGTSNPNLYWYRQAAGRGLQLLFYSVGIGQISSEVPQNLSASRPQDRQFILSSKKLLLSDSGFYLCAWSRSGPEAFFGQGTRLTVV.

About this clone: The CDR3 is cut off 3 residues early in the read; its end comes from the germline J gene. This sequence joins TRBV5-1 and TRBJ2-5, with 14 nucleotides matching TRBD2. Germline V lookup: CDR1 SGHRS, CDR2 YFSETQ. Germline trimming cut 0 bases from V and 4 bases from J; bases unmatched to any gene: 14. CDR3 length equals 20 residues. CDR3 protein: CASSLGGLAGDWEERETQYF. The part of the CDR3 DNA that was read is TGCGCCAGCAGCTTGGGGGGACTAGCGGGAGATTGGGAAGAGAGAGAGACC.

In regard to this clone: The CDR3 extends 3 residues past the end of the read, so its final part is completed from the germline J gene. The chain couples TRBV28 to TRBJ2-1; a weak D match, TRBD1 (5 bases). The germline V and J ends were trimmed by 6 bases and 4 bases, with 7 bases remaining between them. CDR1 and CDR2 (germline): MDHEN, SYDVKM. The CDR3 has 12 amino acids. Partial CDR3 DNA: TGTGCCAGCAGCCAGGGATACAATGAG. Amino acid sequence: CASSQGYNE. The entire CDR3 protein reads CASSQGYNEQFF. Based on the CDR3 plus reference TRBV28 and TRBJ2-1, the full variable domain is DVKVTQSSRYLVKRTGEKVFLECVQDMDHENMFWYRQDPGLGLRLIYFSYDVKMKEKGDIPEGYSVSREKKERFSLILESASTNQTSMYLCASSQGYNEQFFGPGTRLTVL.

For this clone: Sequencing ends 3 residues short of the CDR3 end; the germline J gene provides the rest. V gene TRBV9 combines with J gene TRBJ2-1; D is possibly TRBD1 (6 bases). Germline loops: CDR1 SGDLS, CDR2 YYNGEE. Trimming removed 1 base from V and 8 bases from J, with 10 bases in between. This CDR3 is 13 amino acids long. The CDR3 here is CASSVLRGDEQFF. The part of the CDR3 DNA that was read is TGTGCCAGCAGCGTACTCAGGGGTGATGAG.

Worth noting for this clone: The read comes to an end 3 residues before the CDR3 does, leaving the germline J gene to fill in the end. The rearrangement links TRBV6-2 or TRBV6-3 to TRBJ2-1; 12 nucleotides line up with TRBD2. The V gene's germline CDR1 is MNHEY and CDR2 SVGEGT. The CDR3 is 17 amino acids. V was pared by 5 bases and J by 1 base, with 6 bases of the junction left unmatched. The part of the CDR3 DNA that was read is TGTGCCAGCAGTCCTCTAGCGGGAGGGTGGTCCTACAATGAG. Protein product: CASSPLAGGWSYNE. The full CDR3 reads CASSPLAGGWSYNEQFF.

Concerning this clone: The sequence runs out 3 residues before the end of the CDR3; the remainder is reconstructed from the germline J gene. V usage is TRBV7-2 and J usage is TRBJ1-2, with a possible D match to TRBD1 (5 bases). The CDR3 consists of 14 residues. Trimming pared 3 bases from V and 2 bases from J, leaving 10 bases between. Germline lookup yields CDR1 SGHTA and CDR2 FQGNSA. Incomplete CDR3 DNA: TGTGCCAGCAGCTTCAGACAGCCAAACTATGGC. Translating it yields CASSFRQPNYG. The whole CDR3 region reads CASSFRQPNYGYTF.

About this clone: The read falls 3 residues short of the CDR3 end, and the missing part is taken from the germline J gene. This chain joins TRBV5-6 and TRBJ2-2; D gene uncertain. Germline V gene sequence: CDR1 SGHDT, CDR2 YYEEEE. This CDR3 spans 12 amino acids. The sequenced part of the CDR3 DNA is TGTGCCAGCAGCTTAGCTAATGAAAAG. Its translation: CASSLANEK. The full-length CDR3 reads as CASSLANEKLFF.

Turning to this clone: The CDR3 end lies 3 residues beyond the end of the read and is filled in from the germline J gene. This chain joins TRBV19 and TRBJ1-5; D is perhaps TRBD1 (6 bases). V was clipped by 2 bases and J by 5 bases, with 22 bases between them. This CDR3 region has 18 residues. Germline lookup yields CDR1 LNHDA and CDR2 SQIVND (reference sequence). The part of the CDR3 DNA that was read is TGTGCCAGTAGTATAATGGCCGCGGACAGCGGCTCATATCAGCCC. It specifies CASSIMAADSGSYQP. The entire CDR3 is CASSIMAADSGSYQPQHF. Full variable domain (rest looked up from reference TRBV19 and TRBJ1-5): DGGITQSPKYLFRKEGQNVTLSCEQNLNHDAMYWYRQDPGQGLRLIYYSQIVNDFQKGDIAEGYSVSREKKESFPLTVTSAQKNPTAFYLCASSIMAADSGSYQPQHFGDGTRLSIL.

With respect to this clone: The read is 3 residues too short to cover the CDR3 end, so that end is filled in from the germline J gene. V and J are TRBV6-2 or TRBV6-3 and TRBJ2-3; D not resolved. V lost 6 bases to trimming and J lost 2 bases, with 12 bases between them. CDR1 MNHEY and CDR2 SVGEGT come from the germline V gene. The CDR3 consists of 14 residues. CDR3 loop: CASSIRGYTDTQYF. The sequenced part of the CDR3 DNA is TGTGCCAGCAGCATACGCGGATACACAGATACG.

With regard to this clone: The CDR3 goes on 3 residues after the read ends, and that part is filled in from the germline J gene. The chain has TRBV30 and TRBJ2-1; D is possibly TRBD1 (6 bases). Between the trimmed V and J ends, which lost 4 bases and 7 bases, there was a span of 8 bases. This CDR3 is built from 11 residues. Germline V CDR1 and CDR2: GTSNPN, SVGIG (reference sequence). The CDR3 loop is CAWTQGNEQFF. The CDR3 bases that were read are TGTGCCTGGACCCAGGGGAATGAG.

As concerns this clone: The read is 3 residues too short to cover the CDR3 end, so that end is filled in from the germline J gene. J is TRBJ2-1 and V is TRBV19, with D unresolved. Looked up from germline, CDR1 is LNHDA and CDR2 is SQIVND (reference sequence). There are 20 residues in the CDR3. V lost 0 bases and J lost 0, with 21 bases in between. The CDR3: CASSIDLYRSAESSYNEQFF. The sequenced part of the CDR3 DNA is TGTGCCAGTAGTATAGATCTTTACCGGTCGGCGGAAAGCTCCTACAATGAG.

Comments on this clone: The read ends 3 residues shy of where the CDR3 ends; the end is completed using the germline J gene. This chain joins TRBV20-1 and TRBJ2-1; D is possibly TRBD2 (6 bases). The V gene's germline CDR1 is DFQATT and CDR2 SNEGSKA (reference sequence). Between the trimmed V and J ends, which lost 1 base and 6 bases, there was a span of 16 bases. There are 15 residues in the CDR3. CDR3 bases read: TGCAGTGCTAGAGTCCCGACCCGGGGGTTCAATGAG. Its translation: CSARVPTRGFNE. The complete CDR3 sequence is CSARVPTRGFNEQFF.

Notes on this clone: Read sequence stops 3 residues before the CDR3 end, and the germline J gene provides the missing end. The gene calls are TRBV7-7 and TRBJ1-2, with no clear D. Germline values: CDR1 SSHAT, CDR2 FNYEAQ (reference sequence). The CDR3 has 14 residues. The CDR3 loop reads CASSFGGPHNDYTF. The sequenced part of the CDR3 DNA is TGTGCCAGCAGCTTCGGAGGGCCCCACAATGAC.

On this clone: Read coverage stops 3 residues before the CDR3 terminus; the germline J gene supplies the remainder. V is TRBV5-1 and J is TRBJ1-1; weak D call: TRBD1 (5 bases). The CDR3 runs 15 residues. Looked up from germline, CDR1 is SGHRS and CDR2 is YFSETQ. V lost 0 bases, J lost 3 bases, and 12 bases lay in between. The CDR3 region is CASSLEVREDTEAFF. CDR3 bases read: TGCGCCAGCAGCTTGGAAGTCAGGGAGGACACTGAA. Combining the CDR3 with reference TRBV5-1 and TRBJ1-1 gives the whole variable domain KAGVTQTPRYLIKTRGQQVTLSCSPISGHRSVSWYQQTPGQGLQFLFEYFSETQRNKGNFPGRFSGRQFSNSRSEMNVSTLELGDSALYLCASSLEVREDTEAFFGQGTRLTVV.

Of note for this clone: The observed sequence ends 3 residues before the CDR3 terminus, with the missing tail filled in from the germline J gene. This rearrangement joins TRBV5-3 to TRBJ1-2, with a tentative D call TRBD1 (5 bases). TRBV5-3 is an ORF; its function is uncertain. The CDR3 is 15 amino acids. Partial CDR3 DNA: TGTGCCAGAAGCTTGTTCACTTTGCATAGGGGAGGC. Its protein product is CARSLFTLHRGG. The entire CDR3 reads CARSLFTLHRGGYTF.

Concerning this clone itself: The DNA ends 3 residues before the CDR3 does, and the rest of the CDR3 is filled in from the germline J gene. This sequence joins TRBV7-9 and TRBJ1-4; 7 nucleotides agree with TRBD1. From germline, CDR1 is SEHNR and CDR2 FQNEAQ (reference sequence). This CDR3 region has 14 residues. After removal of 5 bases from V and 3 bases from J, the junction contained 3 bases not matched to a gene. The part of the CDR3 DNA that was read is TGTGCCAGCAGCCCGGGGACAGCTAATGAAAAA. Translated, it gives CASSPGTANEK. The CDR3 in full is CASSPGTANEKLFF.

The CDR3 bases that were read are TGCAGTGCTAGATCCTTAGACAGCTCTTATGGC. The encoded protein is CSARSLDSSYG. The full-length CDR3 reads as CSARSLDSSYGYTF. The chain recombines TRBV20-1 with TRBJ1-2, with D possibly matching TRBD1 (5 bases). The read ends 3 residues before the CDR3 terminus; that terminus is restored from the germline J gene. The V gene's germline CDR1 is DFQATT and CDR2 SNEGSKA (reference sequence). V shed 2 bases and J shed 5 bases, with 15 bases lying between them. The CDR3 sequence is 14 residues long.

As regards this clone: Read sequence stops 3 residues before the CDR3 end, and the germline J gene provides the missing end. V and J are TRBV19 and TRBJ2-4; 9 bases line up with TRBD1. Germline loops: CDR1 LNHDA, CDR2 SQIVND (reference sequence). The CDR3 has 14 amino acids. The CDR3 spells CASSPTGGNQPQYF. The CDR3 DNA, read in part, is TGTGCCAGTAGTCCAACAGGGGGCAATCAGCCT.

With regard to this clone: Read coverage stops 3 residues before the CDR3 terminus; the germline J gene supplies the remainder. V and J are TRBV11-2 and TRBJ1-4; no reliable D call. The length of the CDR3 is 12 residues. CDR1 is SGHAT and CDR2 is FQNNGV in the germline V gene. V shed 1 base and J shed 10 bases, with 7 bases lying between them. CDR3 amino acids: CASSLGTGKLFF. The CDR3 bases that were read are TGTGCCAGCAGCTTAGGAACGGGAAAA.

The covered CDR3 bases are TGCAGTGCTCCGACGGGAGCGGGGGGCCCCAATGAG. Translation: CSAPTGAGGPNE. The complete CDR3 protein is CSAPTGAGGPNEQFF. The chain combines TRBV20-1 with TRBJ2-1, with 9 bases aligning to TRBD2. The sequenced fragment ends 3 residues before the CDR3 boundary, so the rest is inferred from the germline J gene. The length of the CDR3 is 15 residues. The germline CDR1 and CDR2 sequences are DFQATT and SNEGSKA (reference sequence). V lost 5 bases and J lost 6; bases outside the gene matches: 11.